This T cell receptor beta chain was recovered during a study of blood T cells in healthy people across ages. Study outcomes and limitations: Expanded clonotype shifts may have been confounded, as the donors had an unknown CMV status. Researchers deemed the diversity estimates from one million T cells underestimates.

A second PCR, run for roughly 7 to 11 cycles, used a sample-barcoded 5' primer plus a J-beta primer mix. The study obtained at least 2.5 million CDR3-containing paired-end reads from every sample. TCRdb recomputed calls from the 5' RACE reads with MiXCR, one row per CDR3 protein. The sample includes 450,000 to 700,000 distinct CDR3 sequences, 27% of them seen just once. With respect to this clonotype: What it binds is not known. The junction does not match germline at one end; this may be a read error.

The authors drew approximately 9 milliliters of peripheral blood from each donor. The sample taken for sequencing was blood. The source of this sequence is a woman between 70 and 85 years old in good health.

CDR3 sequence: CTSSQNGTSTDTQYF. The CDR3 coding sequence is TGTACCAGCAGTCAGAACGGAACTAGCACAGATACGCAGTATTTT. The chain has TRBV7-9 and TRBJ2-3, with no clear D. The CDR3 has 15 amino acids. Germline V gives CDR1 SEHNR, CDR2 FQNEAQ (reference sequence).